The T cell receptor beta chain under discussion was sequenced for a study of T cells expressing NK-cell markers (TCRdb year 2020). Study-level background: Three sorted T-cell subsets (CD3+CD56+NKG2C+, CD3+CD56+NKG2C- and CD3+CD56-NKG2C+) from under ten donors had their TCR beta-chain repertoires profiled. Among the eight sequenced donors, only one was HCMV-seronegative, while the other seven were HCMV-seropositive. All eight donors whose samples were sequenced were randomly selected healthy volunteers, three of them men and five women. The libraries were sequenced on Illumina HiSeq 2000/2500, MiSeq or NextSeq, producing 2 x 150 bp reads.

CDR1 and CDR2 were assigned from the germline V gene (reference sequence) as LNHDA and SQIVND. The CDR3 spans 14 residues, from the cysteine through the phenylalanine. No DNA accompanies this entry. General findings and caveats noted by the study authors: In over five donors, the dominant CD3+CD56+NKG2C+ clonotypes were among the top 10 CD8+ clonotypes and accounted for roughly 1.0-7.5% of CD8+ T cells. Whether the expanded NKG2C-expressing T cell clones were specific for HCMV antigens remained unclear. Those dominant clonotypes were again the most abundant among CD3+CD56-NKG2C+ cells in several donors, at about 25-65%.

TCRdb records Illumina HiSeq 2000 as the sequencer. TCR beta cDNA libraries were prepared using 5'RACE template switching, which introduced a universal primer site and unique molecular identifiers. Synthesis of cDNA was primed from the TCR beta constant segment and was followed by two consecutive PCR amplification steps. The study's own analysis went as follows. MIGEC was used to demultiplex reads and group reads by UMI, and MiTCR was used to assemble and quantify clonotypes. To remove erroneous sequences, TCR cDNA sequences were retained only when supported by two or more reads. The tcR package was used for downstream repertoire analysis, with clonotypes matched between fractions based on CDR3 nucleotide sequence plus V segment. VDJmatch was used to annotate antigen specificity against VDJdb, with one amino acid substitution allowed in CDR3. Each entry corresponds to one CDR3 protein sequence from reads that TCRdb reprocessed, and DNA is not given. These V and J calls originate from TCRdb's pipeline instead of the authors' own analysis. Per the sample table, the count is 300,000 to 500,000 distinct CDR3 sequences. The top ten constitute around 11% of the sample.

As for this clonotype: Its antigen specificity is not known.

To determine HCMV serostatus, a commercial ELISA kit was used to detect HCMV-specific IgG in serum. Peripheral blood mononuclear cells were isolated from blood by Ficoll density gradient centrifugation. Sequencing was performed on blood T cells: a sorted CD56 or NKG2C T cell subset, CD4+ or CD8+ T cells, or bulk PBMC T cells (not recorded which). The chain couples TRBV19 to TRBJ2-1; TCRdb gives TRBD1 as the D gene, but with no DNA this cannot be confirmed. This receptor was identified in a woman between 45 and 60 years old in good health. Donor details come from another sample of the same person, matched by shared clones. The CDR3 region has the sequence CASSTRDRGIEQFF.